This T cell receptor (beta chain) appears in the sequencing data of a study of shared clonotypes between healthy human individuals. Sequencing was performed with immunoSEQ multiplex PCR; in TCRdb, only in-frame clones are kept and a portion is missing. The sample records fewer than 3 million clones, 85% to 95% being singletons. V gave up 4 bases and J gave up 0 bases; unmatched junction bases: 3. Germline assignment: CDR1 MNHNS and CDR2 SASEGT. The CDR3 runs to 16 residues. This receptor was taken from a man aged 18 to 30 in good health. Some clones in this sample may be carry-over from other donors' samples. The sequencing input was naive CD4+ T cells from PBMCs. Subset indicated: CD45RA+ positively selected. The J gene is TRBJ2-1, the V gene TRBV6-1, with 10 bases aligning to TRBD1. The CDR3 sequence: CASSAWDRGSYNEQFF. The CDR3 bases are TGTGCCAGCAGTGCCTGGGACAGGGGCTCCTACAATGAGCAGTTCTTC.